The clone carrying this T cell receptor beta chain appeared many times. Its antigen is currently unknown. The lymph nodes were axillary draining lymph nodes from breast cancer patients. The data were taken from a study of breast tumors, draining lymph nodes, adjacent tissues. TCRdb reprocessed the multiplex PCR reads with MiXCR, giving one entry per CDR3 protein. The repertoire holds some 100,000 distinct CDR3 sequences, with around 20% as singletons. Overall study results and limits: Findings are consistent with lymph node origin and intratumoral expansion of most tumor T cells. Compared with basal-like, luminal-like tumors shared significantly more repertoire with nontumor tissue. Compared with lymph nodes, tumors were less diverse; compared with nontumor tissue, more. That most tumor T cells come from lymph nodes remained unproven.

The CDR3 extends over 12 amino acids. Trimming removed 5 bases at V and 5 bases at J, with 9 bases between. CDR1 and CDR2 from the germline V gene are MDHEN and SYDVKM. V usage is TRBV28 and J usage is TRBJ1-2; D uncertain. The receptor was isolated from a female donor with breast cancer. Some clones in this sample may be carry-over from other donors' samples. Input material: axillary lymph node tissue. CDR3 bases: TGTGCCAGCAGTCCATCGAATTATGGCTACACCTTC. Translation gives CASSPSNYGYTF.